These T cell receptor beta chains were read from a single sample in a study of blood T cell repertoires in COVID-19. TCRdb's copy holds only in-frame clones and misses some; the assay was immunoSEQ multiplex PCR. The sample includes 150,000 to 200,000 clones, approximately 82% seen only once; the top ten take 20% to 25%. Sequenced: peripheral blood. These receptors were obtained from a woman older than 75 with acute or convalescent COVID-19. CDR3s include the opening cysteine and the closing phenylalanine or tryptophan. The order of the fields is J gene, D gene, V gene, clone size, CDR3 DNA, CDR3 protein. The D gene is left open where the match is weak. Some rows have no size entry. The others give once, few or many, or a class for an expanded clone.

j_gene: TRBJ1-2
d_gene: TRBD1
v_gene: TRBV7-8
abundance: .
CDR3nt: TGTGCCAGCAGCTTCAATGGGGACAGTGGCTACACCTTC
CDR3aa: CASSFNGDSGYTF

j_gene: TRBJ1-1
d_gene: .
v_gene: TRBV11-2
abundance: .
CDR3nt: TGTGCCAGCAGCTTAGAGGGGCAGCCAGCTTTCTTT
CDR3aa: CASSLEGQPAFF

j_gene: TRBJ2-7
d_gene: .
v_gene: TRBV18
abundance: few
CDR3nt: TGTGCCAGCTCACCCCGGACAGGAGCGGGCCACGAGCAGTACTTC
CDR3aa: CASSPRTGAGHEQYF

j_gene: TRBJ2-1
d_gene: TRBD2
v_gene: TRBV7-2
abundance: .
CDR3nt: TGTGCCAGCAGCCTGGGACTAGCGGCGTTCAATGAGCAGTTCTTC
CDR3aa: CASSLGLAAFNEQFF

j_gene: TRBJ2-5
d_gene: TRBD2
v_gene: TRBV27
abundance: .
CDR3nt: TGTGCCAGCAGTCCTCGGGGACTAGGGTATGCGGAAGAGACCCAGTACTTC
CDR3aa: CASSPRGLGYAEETQYF

j_gene: TRBJ2-5
d_gene: .
v_gene: TRBV28
abundance: .
CDR3nt: TGTGCCAGCAGTTTACCCAGAACAGGGCTGGAGACCCAGTACTTC
CDR3aa: CASSLPRTGLETQYF

j_gene: TRBJ2-1
d_gene: .
v_gene: TRBV10-3
abundance: .
CDR3nt: TGTGCCATCTCGTTGGCAGGGAATTCCTACAATGAGCAGTTCTTC
CDR3aa: CAISLAGNSYNEQFF

j_gene: TRBJ2-5
d_gene: TRBD2
v_gene: TRBV4-1
abundance: .
CDR3nt: TGCGCCAGCAGACCGGGAGGTTTTAGCGGGAGAGAAACCCAGTACTTC
CDR3aa: CASRPGGFSGRETQYF

j_gene: TRBJ2-7
d_gene: .
v_gene: TRBV19
abundance: once
CDR3nt: TGTGCCAGTAGGGGACACGTCATCTACGAGCAGTACTTC
CDR3aa: CASRGHVIYEQYF

j_gene: TRBJ1-2
d_gene: .
v_gene: TRBV19
abundance: .
CDR3nt: TGTGCCAGTAGTATGAGTTCCCTCTATGGCTACACCTTC
CDR3aa: CASSMSSLYGYTF

j_gene: TRBJ2-7
d_gene: .
v_gene: TRBV2
abundance: .
CDR3nt: TGTGCCAGCAGTGAGCAACCAGGCCCTCGGGAGCAGTACTTC
CDR3aa: CASSEQPGPREQYF

j_gene: TRBJ2-7
d_gene: .
v_gene: TRBV5-1
abundance: .
CDR3nt: TGCGCCAGCAGCAGAGGACCGACAGTCAACGAGCAGTACTTC
CDR3aa: CASSRGPTVNEQYF

j_gene: TRBJ1-3
d_gene: TRBD1
v_gene: TRBV3-1/TRBV3-2
abundance: .
CDR3nt: TGTGCCAGCAGCCCACGAGGAGGGACAGGGATAAACACCATATATTTT
CDR3aa: CASSPRGGTGINTIYF

j_gene: TRBJ1-2
d_gene: TRBD1
v_gene: TRBV19
abundance: .
CDR3nt: TGTGCCAGTAACCGACAGGGGGCGCATAGTGGCTACACCTTC
CDR3aa: CASNRQGAHSGYTF

j_gene: TRBJ2-2
d_gene: TRBD2
v_gene: TRBV5-4
abundance: .
CDR3nt: TGTGCCAGCAGCGTAGGTAGCGGGAGGGCAGCCGGGGAGCTGTTTTTT
CDR3aa: CASSVGSGRAAGELFF

j_gene: TRBJ2-1
d_gene: TRBD2
v_gene: TRBV6-6
abundance: .
CDR3nt: TGTGCCAGCAAGCGGGAAAACTACAATGAGCAGTTCTTC
CDR3aa: CASKRENYNEQFF

j_gene: TRBJ2-1
d_gene: TRBD2
v_gene: TRBV15
abundance: .
CDR3nt: TGTGCCACCAGCAGAGGCGGGAGGGACCATGAGCAGTTCTTC
CDR3aa: CATSRGGRDHEQFF

j_gene: TRBJ1-1
d_gene: .
v_gene: TRBV4-3
abundance: .
CDR3nt: TGCGCCAGCAGCCAAGGACAGAACACTGAAGCTTTCTTT
CDR3aa: CASSQGQNTEAFF

j_gene: TRBJ1-1
d_gene: TRBD1
v_gene: TRBV18
abundance: .
CDR3nt: TGTGCCAGCTCGCAAAACAGGGGGGTGGAAACTGAAGCTTTCTTT
CDR3aa: CASSQNRGVETEAFF

j_gene: TRBJ2-3
d_gene: .
v_gene: TRBV9
abundance: .
CDR3nt: TGTGCCAGCAGCGTAGCTGGCTCCACAGATACGCAGTATTTT
CDR3aa: CASSVAGSTDTQYF

j_gene: TRBJ1-5
d_gene: TRBD1
v_gene: TRBV5-1
abundance: once
CDR3nt: TGCGCCAGCAGCTTGGGACAGGGTAACAATCAGCCCCAGCATTTT
CDR3aa: CASSLGQGNNQPQHF

j_gene: TRBJ2-7
d_gene: .
v_gene: TRBV5-4
abundance: .
CDR3nt: TGTGCCAGCAGCTTGGACGAGGGGGGGTTTAGGTCCTACGAGCAGTACTTC
CDR3aa: CASSLDEGGFRSYEQYF

j_gene: TRBJ1-6
d_gene: TRBD1
v_gene: TRBV6-4
abundance: few
CDR3nt: TGTGCCAGCAGTGACTCGGCAGGGGGGAATTCACCCCTCCACTTT
CDR3aa: CASSDSAGGNSPLHF

j_gene: TRBJ2-5
d_gene: .
v_gene: TRBV7-2
abundance: .
CDR3nt: TGTGCCAGCAGCTTCCCACCCGGGGAGACCCAGTACTTC
CDR3aa: CASSFPPGETQYF

j_gene: TRBJ1-1
d_gene: TRBD1
v_gene: TRBV10-2
abundance: few
CDR3nt: TGCGCCAGCAGTGGACAGGGGGCATGGACTGAAGCTTTCTTT
CDR3aa: CASSGQGAWTEAFF

j_gene: TRBJ1-2
d_gene: .
v_gene: TRBV29-1
abundance: .
CDR3nt: TGCAGCGTTGTGGGGCAGGGTTGGTATGGCTACACCTTC
CDR3aa: CSVVGQGWYGYTF

j_gene: TRBJ2-7
d_gene: TRBD2
v_gene: TRBV5-1
abundance: .
CDR3nt: TGCGCCAGCAGCTCTGGGACTAGCGGGACCGTGAAGATCTACGAGCAGTACTTC
CDR3aa: CASSSGTSGTVKIYEQYF